This is a list of T cell receptor beta chains from one sample in a study of blood T cell repertoires in COVID-19. Sequencing used immunoSEQ multiplex PCR; TCRdb keeps in-frame clones, though not all of them. The sample contains 110,000 or so clones, 85% of which appear only once. The sequenced material came from peripheral blood. The receptors come from a woman in her sixties with COVID-19, enrolled during active disease. Each CDR3 is given with its conserved first and last residue. Each record gives: J gene, V gene, D gene, CDR3 length, clone size, CDR3 protein, CDR3 DNA. The D gene is left open where the match is weak. The size field is filled for only some rows; it gives once, few, many or a size class.

>TRBJ2-5|TRBV10-1|TRBD2|16|few
CASSESVLAGEETQYF
TGCGCCAGCAGTGAGTCGGTCCTAGCGGGGGAAGAGACCCAGTACTTC
>TRBJ2-1|TRBV21-1|.|16|.
CASSKVRGGSYNEQFF
TGTGCCAGCAGCAAAGTGCGGGGTGGCTCCTACAATGAGCAGTTCTTC
>TRBJ2-5|TRBV12-5|TRBD2|17|.
CARGWGGTGGQQETQYF
TGTGCTAGGGGTTGGGGGGGGACCGGAGGGCAACAAGAGACCCAGTACTTC
>TRBJ1-2|TRBV6-5|.|15|.
CASSPEQGGAYGYTF
TGTGCCAGCTCCCCAGAGCAGGGCGGTGCCTATGGCTACACCTTC
>TRBJ2-3|TRBV9|TRBD2|15|.
CASSVLAGNTDTQYF
TGTGCCAGCAGCGTACTAGCGGGGAACACAGATACGCAGTATTTT
>TRBJ1-6|TRBV5-1|TRBD1|15|.
CASSLGQGVLSPLHF
TGCGCCAGCAGCTTGGGACAGGGGGTTCTTTCACCCCTCCACTTT
>TRBJ2-1|TRBV29-1|.|13|.
CSVSSQEGNEQFF
TGCAGCGTCTCCAGTCAGGAGGGGAATGAGCAGTTCTTC
>TRBJ1-6|TRBV2|.|13|few
CASLQGWDSPLHF
TGTGCCAGCCTCCAGGGATGGGATTCACCCCTCCACTTT
>TRBJ1-4|TRBV4-1|.|19|.
CASSQGRPGQYGVNEKLFF
TGCGCCAGCAGCCAAGGCCGTCCAGGACAGTATGGTGTTAATGAAAAACTGTTTTTT
>TRBJ1-1|TRBV14|.|15|.
CASSHWGRENTEAFF
TGTGCCAGCAGCCATTGGGGCAGGGAGAACACTGAAGCTTTCTTT
>TRBJ1-5|TRBV24-1|.|18|.
CATSDPATGSLGNQPQHF
TGTGCCACCAGTGACCCTGCGACAGGCAGTTTGGGCAATCAGCCCCAGCATTTT
>TRBJ2-7|TRBV27|.|15|once
CASSLPDRIPYEQYF
TGTGCCAGCAGTTTACCCGACAGGATACCCTACGAGCAGTACTTC
>TRBJ1-2|TRBV5-1|TRBD1|14|.
CASSLGQGGYGYTF
TGCGCCAGCAGCCTTGGACAGGGAGGTTATGGCTACACCTTC
>TRBJ2-2|TRBV4-1|TRBD1|16|.
CASSQEDRVGTGELFF
TGCGCCAGCAGCCAAGAAGACAGGGTAGGCACCGGGGAGCTGTTTTTT
>TRBJ2-7|TRBV4-2|TRBD2|17|.
CASSRDGRGASSYEQYF
TGTGCCAGCAGCCGAGACGGGCGGGGGGCGAGCTCCTACGAGCAGTACTTC
>TRBJ2-2|TRBV5-1|TRBD2|16|.
CASSPTTSLNTGELFF
TGCGCCAGCAGCCCAACGACTAGCCTGAACACCGGGGAGCTGTTTTTT
>TRBJ1-2|TRBV9|TRBD1|14|.
CASSVWQGAHGYTF
TGTGCCAGCAGCGTTTGGCAGGGGGCGCACGGCTACACCTTC
>TRBJ2-3|TRBV2|TRBD2|17|once
CASSEARLAGSTDTQYF
TGTGCCAGCAGTGAAGCGCGACTAGCGGGGAGCACAGATACGCAGTATTTT
>TRBJ1-2|TRBV13|TRBD1|16|.
CASSPIPGQGNYGYTF
TGTGCCAGCAGCCCTATACCGGGACAGGGGAACTATGGCTACACCTTC
>TRBJ1-6|TRBV6-5|.|13|.
CASSQARGPPLHF
TGTGCCAGTTCCCAAGCCAGGGGACCTCCCCTCCACTTT
>TRBJ1-2|TRBV6-2/TRBV6-3|TRBD1|13|.
CASSDGQGYGYTF
TGTGCCAGCAGTGACGGACAGGGCTATGGCTACACCTTC
>TRBJ2-5|TRBV7-8|TRBD2|16|few
CASSLQTSGGWETQYF
TGTGCCAGCAGCTTACAGACTAGCGGGGGATGGGAGACCCAGTACTTC
>TRBJ1-1|TRBV20-1|TRBD1|11|.
CSARDRGLAFF
TGCAGTGCTAGGGACAGGGGGCTAGCTTTCTTT
>TRBJ1-2|TRBV15|.|15|.
CATSRKGFGGYGYTF
TGTGCCACCAGCAGAAAAGGTTTCGGAGGCTATGGCTACACCTTC
>TRBJ1-6|TRBV21-1|.|11|once
CASSPRGPLHF
TGTGCCAGCAGCCCAAGGGGACCCCTCCACTTT
>TRBJ1-2|TRBV2|.|12|once
CASNGGASGYTF
TGTGCCAGCAACGGGGGGGCGAGTGGCTACACCTTC
>TRBJ1-2|TRBV4-1|TRBD1|16|.
CASSQRQGLENYGYTF
TGCGCCAGCAGCCAAAGACAGGGTTTGGAGAACTATGGCTACACCTTC
>TRBJ2-5|TRBV4-3|TRBD1|16|.
CASSQVGDRAGETQYF
TGCGCCAGCAGCCAAGTCGGGGACAGGGCTGGGGAGACCCAGTACTTC
>TRBJ1-5|TRBV18|TRBD1|16|.
CASSHTGTDSNQPQHF
TGTGCCAGCTCACATACGGGGACAGATAGCAATCAGCCCCAGCATTTT
>TRBJ2-3|TRBV24-1|.|12|.
CATSEGAKAQYF
TGTGCCACCAGTGAAGGGGCGAAGGCGCAGTATTTT
>TRBJ1-6|TRBV27|.|13|.
CASSLSEAAPLHF
TGTGCCAGCAGTTTATCGGAGGCAGCACCCCTCCACTTT
>TRBJ2-1|TRBV6-5|TRBD2|15|once
CASSSGGGINNEQFF
TGTGCCAGCAGTTCAGGCGGGGGGATTAACAATGAGCAGTTCTTC
>TRBJ2-5|TRBV10-3|.|15|.
CAISDSTRTQETQYF
TGTGCCATCAGTGATTCGACTAGGACCCAAGAGACCCAGTACTTC
>TRBJ1-5|TRBV5-4|TRBD1|15|many
CASSLGGQPNQPQHF
TGTGCCAGCAGCTTGGGGGGACAGCCCAATCAGCCCCAGCATTTT
>TRBJ2-3|TRBV12-3/TRBV12-4|.|13|few
CASLRGKGDTQYF
TGTGCCAGCTTACGGGGGAAGGGAGATACGCAGTATTTT
>TRBJ1-3|TRBV18|TRBD1|14|.
CASSAGTGLNTIYF
TGTGCCAGCTCGGCCGGGACAGGGCTAAACACCATATATTTT
>TRBJ2-7|TRBV11-2|.|15|.
CASSRSQDSGYEQYF
TGTGCCAGCAGCAGGTCACAGGATTCTGGGTACGAGCAGTACTTC
>TRBJ1-1|TRBV7-6|.|16|few
CASSSSSQGGNTEAFF
TGTGCCAGCAGCTCAAGTAGCCAGGGCGGAAACACTGAAGCTTTCTTT
>TRBJ1-4|TRBV23-1|TRBD1|17|once
CATSGRQGASFNEKLFF
TGCGCCACTTCGGGAAGACAGGGGGCTTCCTTTAATGAAAAACTGTTTTTT
>TRBJ2-5|TRBV4-1|.|15|.
CASSQVGAKKETQYF
TGCGCCAGCAGCCAAGTCGGTGCGAAAAAAGAGACCCAGTACTTC
>TRBJ1-2|TRBV18|.|13|.
CASSEQDNYGYTF
TGTGCCAGCTCAGAACAGGATAACTATGGCTACACCTTC
>TRBJ1-5|TRBV7-6|TRBD1|16|.
CASSQGGQYSNQPQHF
TGTGCCAGCAGCCAGGGGGGACAGTATAGCAATCAGCCCCAGCATTTT
>TRBJ2-1|TRBV7-3|TRBD2|17|.
CASSLIGGGAPYNEQFF
TGTGCCAGCAGCTTAATTGGCGGGGGGGCCCCTTACAATGAGCAGTTCTTC
>TRBJ2-7|TRBV5-1|.|14|.
CASRWTEDSYEQYF
TGCGCCAGCAGATGGACAGAAGACTCCTACGAGCAGTACTTC
>TRBJ1-5|TRBV6-2/TRBV6-3|TRBD1|15|few
CASSYPGQGGQPQHF
TGTGCCAGCAGTTACCCGGGACAGGGAGGTCAGCCCCAGCATTTT
>TRBJ2-7|TRBV6-5|.|12|.
CASRPQGYEQYF
TGTGCCAGCAGACCCCAGGGGTACGAGCAGTACTTC
>TRBJ1-4|TRBV10-3|TRBD1|15|.
CAISVETGGIEKLFF
TGTGCCATCAGTGTCGAGACAGGGGGCATTGAAAAACTGTTTTTT
>TRBJ2-2|TRBV15|TRBD1|16|.
CATSRSDRSNTGELFF
TGTGCCACCAGCAGATCGGACAGGTCGAACACCGGGGAGCTGTTTTTT
>TRBJ2-5|TRBV24-1|.|15|once
CATSDPSAAGETQYF
TGTGCCACCAGTGACCCCTCTGCCGCCGGAGAGACCCAGTACTTC
>TRBJ2-7|TRBV4-3|TRBD2|15|.
CASSLDSGSSYEQYF
TGCGCCAGCAGCCTAGATAGCGGGAGCTCCTACGAGCAGTACTTC
>TRBJ2-7|TRBV4-3|.|16|.
CASSQAGGRRGREQYF
TGCGCCAGCAGCCAAGCTGGGGGTCGCAGGGGCAGGGAGCAGTACTTC